This entry lists 15 T cell receptor beta chains sequenced from one sample in a study of a mutant IDH1 vaccine in newly diagnosed glioma. Which antigens these TCRs recognize remains unknown. Time point defined: week 11, during vaccination. A single vaccine dose contained 300 ug of mutant IDH1 20-mer peptide, and topical imiquimod was used with it. The protocol was immunoSEQ multiplex PCR, while the TCRdb copy is restricted to in-frame clones and leaves out a portion. The sample contains fewer than 75,000 clones, around 85% of which appear only once. The sequences come from PBMCs, collected from a glioma patient whose treatment included an IDH1 peptide vaccine. The receptors here all came from a woman aged 45-59 years with glioma.

V usage is TRBV18 and J usage is TRBJ2-7; no definite D call. With 3 bases removed from V and 2 bases from J, the gap between germline ends came to 17 bases. Germline CDR1 KGHSH, CDR2 LQKENI. The CDR3 runs 16 residues. The CDR3 region has the DNA TGTGCCAGCTCACCCAACGCGGCCGGAACCCCCTACGAGCAGTACTTC. Encoded protein: CASSPNAAGTPYEQYF.

The J gene is TRBJ1-1, the V gene TRBV5-5, with a possible D match to TRBD1 (5 bases). CDR1 is SGHKS and CDR2 is YYEKEE in the germline V gene (reference sequence). This CDR3 is 15 amino acids long. The V end lost 3 bases, the J end lost 1 base, and 13 bases lay between the germline ends. CDR3 coding DNA: TGTGCCAGCAGCTGGGGGGGAGGCCAGAACACTGAAGCTTTCTTT. Translation: CASSWGGGQNTEAFF.

V gene TRBV9 combines with J gene TRBJ2-7, with TRBD1 identical over 11 bases. Trimming at V came to 4 bases and at J to 3 bases, leaving 6 bases not matched to a gene. The length of the CDR3 is 15 residues. The germline gives CDR1 SGDLS, CDR2 YYNGEE. The CDR3 loop reads CASSRGQGAGYEQYF. CDR3 DNA: TGTGCCAGCAGCAGAGGACAGGGGGCAGGCTACGAGCAGTACTTC.

V gene TRBV19 combines with J gene TRBJ2-3, with D possibly being TRBD1 (6 bases). The CDR3 runs to 13 residues. Trimming shortened V by 6 bases and J by 1 base, and 8 bases separated the two germline ends. Germline V gives CDR1 LNHDA, CDR2 SQIVND (reference sequence). This CDR3 is CASRGAGTDTQYF. For the CDR3, the DNA is TGTGCCAGTAGGGGGGCCGGCACAGATACGCAGTATTTT.

This clone appeared a few times. The chain combines TRBV5-4 with TRBJ1-5; D not resolved. The length of the CDR3 is 14 residues. Germline CDR1 is SGHNT and CDR2 is YYREEE (reference sequence). V lost 2 bases, J lost 7 bases, and 13 bases lay in between. This CDR3 reads CASSLAGVGQPQHF. CDR3 nucleotides: TGTGCCAGCAGCTTAGCCGGGGTAGGGCAGCCCCAGCATTTT.

This chain joins TRBV11-3 and TRBJ1-3, with D unresolved. From germline, CDR1 is SGHNT and CDR2 YENEEA. With 5 bases removed from V and 3 bases from J, the gap between germline ends came to 14 bases. CDR3 length: 15 residues. CDR3 sequence: CASSHRGYDGNTIYF. The CDR3 bases are TGTGCCAGCAGCCACCGGGGTTATGATGGAAACACCATATATTTT.

This rearrangement joins TRBV5-1 to TRBJ2-5; D possibly corresponds to TRBD1 (5 bases). V was trimmed by 0 bases and J by 4 bases, leaving 10 bases between them. This CDR3 spans 14 amino acids. CDR1 is SGHRS and CDR2 is YFSETQ in the germline V gene. CDR3 DNA sequence: TGCGCCAGCAGCTTGGCCGGGCAGGGAGAGACCCAGTACTTC. Its translation is CASSLAGQGETQYF.

This chain connects TRBV29-1 to TRBJ1-2; the match to TRBD1 covers 9 bases. V was clipped by 7 bases and J by 8 bases; unmatched bases: 11. Germline CDR1 reads SQVTM; CDR2 reads ANQGSEA. The CDR3 contains 13 residues. CDR3 in amino acids: CSGTSGQGDGYTF. As DNA, the CDR3 is TGCAGCGGCACCTCGGGACAGGGAGACGGCTACACCTTC. The whole variable domain, filled in from reference TRBV29-1 and TRBJ1-2, reads SAVISQKPSRDICQRGTSLTIQCQVDSQVTMMFWYRQQPGQSLTLIATANQGSEATYESGFVIDKFPISRPNLTFSTLTVSNMSPEDSSIYLCSGTSGQGDGYTFGSGTRLTVV.

The chain uses TRBV4-3 and TRBJ2-1; D unresolved. V was clipped by 0 bases and J by 5 bases, with 11 bases between them. The germline V gene encodes CDR1 LGHNA and CDR2 YSLEER. The CDR3 extends over 15 amino acids. The CDR3: CASSQDRVLNNEQFF. The CDR3 DNA sequence: TGCGCCAGCAGCCAAGATCGAGTGCTGAACAATGAGCAGTTCTTC.

This clone was seen only once. V and J are TRBV9 and TRBJ2-5; 9 positions match TRBD2. The CDR3 extends over 16 amino acids. Germline CDR1 SGDLS, CDR2 YYNGEE. The junction had 11 bases not matched to a gene; V was cut back by 4 bases and J by 4 bases. The CDR3 sequence is CASSPSGGGAGETQYF. The CDR3 nucleotides read TGTGCCAGCAGCCCTTCCGGCGGGGGGGCCGGAGAGACCCAGTACTTC.

The chain links TRBV19 to TRBJ1-1; D remains ambiguous. This CDR3 spans 12 amino acids. The V gene's germline CDR1 is LNHDA and CDR2 SQIVND (reference sequence). Trimming left V 9 bases short and J 1 base short, with 9 bases between. The CDR3 loop is CASNDWNTEAFF. The CDR3 region has the DNA TGTGCCAGCAACGACTGGAACACTGAAGCTTTCTTT.

The CDR3 loop is CASSSLRGQPQHF. The CDR3 DNA is TGTGCCAGCAGCTCCCTTAGGGGTCAGCCCCAGCATTTT. This chain links TRBV7-2 with TRBJ1-5, with a tentative D call TRBD1 (5 bases). The germline V gene has CDR1 SGHTA and CDR2 FQGNSA. This CDR3 is 13 amino acids long. Trimming removed 4 bases at V and 6 bases at J, with 10 bases between. The entire variable domain, with the rest obtained from reference TRBV7-2 and TRBJ1-5, is as follows: GAGVSQSPSNKVTEKGKDVELRCDPISGHTALYWYRQSLGQGLEFLIYFQGNSAPDKSGLPSDRFSAERTGGSVSTLTIQRTQQEDSAVYLCASSSLRGQPQHFGDGTRLSIL.

The chain combines TRBV5-1 with TRBJ1-6; the match to TRBD1 covers 9 bases. Germline V CDR1 and CDR2: SGHRS, YFSETQ. The CDR3 runs 19 residues. The V and J ends lost 8 bases and 1 base, in that order; junction bases with no gene match: 16. In DNA form, the CDR3 reads TGCGCCAGAGAAGCGCCCGGGACAGGGTTTCGTTCCTATAATTCACCCCTCCACTTT. Its protein product is CAREAPGTGFRSYNSPLHF.

The chain couples TRBV5-1 to TRBJ2-5, with D possibly TRBD1 on 5 matching bases. The CDR3 extends over 15 amino acids. Germline V gene lookup returns CDR1 SGHRS and CDR2 YFSETQ. Trimming removed 0 bases at V and 4 bases at J, with 13 bases between. The CDR3 region is CASSLVGSQGETQYF. CDR3 bases: TGCGCCAGCAGCTTGGTTGGCAGTCAGGGAGAGACCCAGTACTTC.

This rearrangement joins TRBV10-3 to TRBJ2-2, with 7 bases matching TRBD2. V trimming: 8 bases; J trimming: 4 bases; junction bases outside the gene matches: 10. Germline assignment: CDR1 ENHRY and CDR2 SYGVKD. The CDR3 is 15 residues long. CDR3 bases: TGTGCCATCGGGGAGGCTAGCGGACTCACCGGGGAGCTGTTTTTT. Its translation: CAIGEASGLTGELFF.